These 8 T cell receptor beta chains were sequenced from one sample in a study of regulatory T cells in long-lasting Graves disease. Sequencing libraries for TCR beta were prepared with iRepertoire HTBI primers and Arm-PCR of CDR3 regions. TCRdb independently ran MiXCR on the multiplex PCR reads; one entry per CDR3 protein. This sample has a few hundred thousand distinct CDR3 sequences; around 13% occur once, and the top ten carry under 20%. The time point denotes: newly diagnosed GD, antithyroid drugs for less than 3 months. The authors made the TCR library using RNA they extracted from PBMCs. Another study also made use of these data, one on T cells in Graves' hyperthyroidism and ophthalmopathy.

This specimen was peripheral blood mononuclear cells (PBMCs), taken at new diagnosis, from a patient treated with antithyroid drugs. The receptors stem from a woman in her 50s with Graves disease.

The chain employs TRBV14 and TRBJ2-7, with 12 nucleotides matching TRBD2. The length of the CDR3 is 17 residues. Germline trimming cut 0 bases from V and 2 bases from J; bases unmatched to any gene: 5. CDR1 is SGHDN and CDR2 is FVKESK in the germline V gene. CDR3 sequence: CASSQDPWTSGAYEQYF. CDR3 coding DNA: TGTGCCAGCAGCCAAGATCCATGGACTAGCGGGGCCTACGAGCAGTACTTC.

This rearrangement joins TRBV29-1 to TRBJ1-2; 10 bases agree with TRBD1. Germline V lookup: CDR1 SQVTM, CDR2 ANQGSEA. V lost 6 bases, J lost 6 bases, and 4 bases stayed unmatched. This CDR3 contains 12 residues. CDR3 sequence (DNA): TGCAGCGTACCCGGGACAGGGGATGGCTACACCTTC. Encoded protein: CSVPGTGDGYTF.

This clonotype was counted at least ten times. This chain uses TRBV11-1 with TRBJ2-1; a possible D gene is TRBD1 (6 bases). Trimming shortened V by 5 bases and J by 6 bases, and 11 bases separated the two germline ends. Germline loops: CDR1 SGHAT, CDR2 FQDESV (reference sequence). The length of the CDR3 is 13 residues. Here the CDR3 reads CASSPRDTNEQFF. As DNA, the CDR3 is TGTGCCAGCAGCCCACGGGACACCAATGAGCAGTTCTTC.

This chain links TRBV6-2 or TRBV6-3 with TRBJ1-1; D uncertain. This CDR3 is 14 amino acids long. Between the trimmed V and J ends, which lost 7 bases and 7 bases, there was a span of 19 bases. Germline CDR1 and CDR2: MNHEY and SVGEGT. The CDR3 region has the DNA TGTGCCAGCATCCCGAGGCAGACGAGGGTTGAAGCTTTCTTT. The encoded protein is CASIPRQTRVEAFF.

This clonotype was detected many times. The chain links TRBV28 to TRBJ1-2, with a weak D call TRBD1 (6 bases). The CDR3 totals 13 residues. Trimming took off 4 bases at V and 8 bases at J, with 14 bases between the two ends. Germline loops: CDR1 MDHEN, CDR2 SYDVKM. The CDR3 loop is CASSSGGAFGYTF. The CDR3 coding sequence is TGTGCCAGCAGTTCCGGGGGCGCGTTCGGCTACACCTTC.

This clonotype was seen a few times. V and J are TRBV18 and TRBJ2-2, with 8 bases lining up with TRBD2. V was clipped by 3 bases and J by 2 bases; unmatched bases: 2. The CDR3 is made up of 15 amino acids. The germline CDR1 and CDR2 sequences are KGHSH and LQKENI. CDR3 in DNA: TGTGCCAGCTCACCGGGACTAGAAAACACCGGGGAGCTGTTTTTT. Translating gives CASSPGLENTGELFF.

The sample holds a few counts of this clonotype. The chain carries TRBV20-1 and TRBJ1-1; no clear D. This CDR3 region has 15 residues. V lost 5 bases, J lost 0 bases, and 16 bases lay in between. Germline loops: CDR1 DFQATT, CDR2 SNEGSKA (reference sequence). CDR3 sequence: CSADGGGAMNTEAFF. CDR3 bases: TGCAGTGCTGACGGAGGTGGAGCAATGAACACTGAAGCTTTCTTT.

This clonotype was recorded a few times. V gene TRBV19 combines with J gene TRBJ1-1; D ambiguous. Deletions cut 7 bases from V and 4 bases from J, with 13 bases between. The CDR3 consists of 13 residues. CDR1 LNHDA and CDR2 SQIVND come from the germline V gene (reference sequence). CDR3 nucleotide sequence: TGTGCCAGTACCGCGGGGAGGGCCACTGAAGCTTTCTTT. Residues: CASTAGRATEAFF.